Listed here are 18 T cell receptor beta chains from one sample, sequenced in a study of T cell responses to AZD1222 COVID-19 vaccine. Profiled with immunoSEQ multiplex PCR; TCRdb holds only in-frame clones, not every one. In the table there are about 180,000 clones, 70% to 90% of which are singletons. The specimen was peripheral blood, collected 28 days after the second AZD1222 dose. The origin of the receptors is an adult who received the AZD1222 COVID-19 vaccine.

V and J are TRBV6-4 and TRBJ2-3; no definite D call. The CDR3 totals 13 residues. The germline CDR1 and CDR2 sequences are MRHNA and SNTAGT. V dropped 4 bases and J dropped 6 bases, with 11 bases sitting between them. CDR3 amino acids: CASSATPLDTQYF. CDR3 nucleotides: TGTGCCAGCAGTGCCACCCCCCTGGATACGCAGTATTTT.

This chain connects TRBV19 to TRBJ1-5; D remains ambiguous. Trimming cost V 7 bases and J 14 bases, with 21 bases left between them. The CDR3 extends over 13 amino acids. CDR1 and CDR2 (germline): LNHDA, SQIVND (reference sequence). The CDR3 protein is CASTAELGTVKHF. In DNA form, the CDR3 reads TGTGCCAGTACGGCCGAGTTGGGCACTGTTAAGCATTTT.

The V and J genes are TRBV5-1 and TRBJ2-1; D may be TRBD1 (6 bases). Trimming stripped 4 bases from V and 4 bases from J, with 15 bases between. The CDR3 runs 15 residues. Germline CDR1 is SGHRS and CDR2 is YFSETQ. In DNA, the CDR3 is TGCGCCAGCAGCCCCGGGACACCCCCTTACAATGAGCAGTTCTTC. Translated, it gives CASSPGTPPYNEQFF.

The chain combines TRBV30 with TRBJ2-2; D ambiguous. The V and J ends lost 2 bases and 7 bases respectively, with 8 bases between them. CDR1 GTSNPN and CDR2 SVGIG come from the germline V gene (reference sequence). The CDR3 totals 12 residues. The CDR3 DNA sequence: TGTGCCTGGAGTTGGGCGAACGGGGAGCTGTTTTTT. Translating gives CAWSWANGELFF.

The rearrangement uses TRBV5-6 and TRBJ1-5, with 11 bases fitting TRBD1. Trimming took 3 bases from V and 4 from J; bases not matched to a gene: 15. This CDR3 spans 19 amino acids. CDR1 and CDR2 (germline): SGHDT, YYEEEE. The CDR3 region is CASSSSTGTGGLGNQPQHF. CDR3 in DNA: TGTGCCAGCAGCTCCTCCACCGGGACAGGGGGACTGGGGAATCAGCCCCAGCATTTT. Full variable domain (missing parts from reference TRBV5-6 and TRBJ1-5): DAGVTQSPTHLIKTRGQQVTLRCSPKSGHDTVSWYQQALGQGPQFIFQYYEEEERQRGNFPDRFSGHQFPNYSSELNVNALLLGDSALYLCASSSSTGTGGLGNQPQHFGDGTRLSIL.

Remarks on this clone: Relative to the germline gene, one junction end is altered; a read error may explain this. The chain is built from TRBV15 and TRBJ1-5, with D possibly matching TRBD1 (5 bases). Germline-derived CDR1 and CDR2 are LNHNV and YYDKDF (reference sequence). CDR3 size: 14 residues. CDR3 sequence (DNA): TGTGCCACCAGCGCCACAGGTAGCGATCAGCCCCAGCATTTT. Translation gives CATSATGSDQPQHF.

The rearrangement links TRBV5-1 to TRBJ2-7; D is perhaps TRBD2 (6 bases). The V end was cut by 5 bases, the J end by 3 bases, with 15 bases between. Germline CDR1 is SGHRS and CDR2 is YFSETQ. The CDR3 consists of 14 residues. This CDR3 is CASRAGTEVYEQYF. The DNA for the CDR3 is TGCGCCAGCAGGGCGGGGACCGAAGTCTACGAGCAGTACTTC.

The chain couples TRBV6-5 to TRBJ2-3; no clear D gene. V was shortened by 0 bases and J by 5 bases, with 12 bases between the two germline ends. Germline lookup yields CDR1 MNHEY and CDR2 SVGAGI. The CDR3 loop spans 15 amino acids. CDR3 region: CASSYSSSLGDTQYF. CDR3 DNA: TGTGCCAGCAGTTACTCCTCGTCACTCGGAGATACGCAGTATTTT.

This clone has just one count. This chain links TRBV4-3 with TRBJ2-7, with 9 bases aligning to TRBD1. Germline lookup yields CDR1 LGHNA and CDR2 YSLEER. The CDR3 has 13 residues. The J segment lost 5 bases and the V segment lost 1 base, leaving 0 bases of the junction unmatched. As DNA, the CDR3 is TGCGCCAGCAGCCAAGGACAGGGGGACGAGCAGTACTTC. Translation gives CASSQGQGDEQYF.

The V gene is TRBV27, the J gene TRBJ2-7, with D unclear. The CDR3 has 11 amino acids. Germline assignment: CDR1 MNHEY and CDR2 SMNVEV (reference sequence). V was shortened by 2 bases and J by 7 bases, with 6 bases between the two germline ends. The CDR3 sequence is CASSLRGEQYF. CDR3 coding DNA: TGTGCCAGCAGTTTACGAGGAGAGCAGTACTTC.

The V and J genes are TRBV6-6 and TRBJ2-7; no firm D call. Germline lookup yields CDR1 MNHNY and CDR2 SVGAGI (reference sequence). The V end was cut by 1 base, the J end by 2 bases, with 6 bases between. This CDR3 comprises 13 residues. The CDR3 protein is CASSYLATYEQYF. As DNA, the CDR3 is TGTGCCAGCAGTTACTTGGCGACCTACGAGCAGTACTTC.

This clone was counted only a few times. The chain joins TRBV4-1 to TRBJ2-2; D is perhaps TRBD1 (6 bases). Trimming cost V 1 base and J 6 bases, with 15 bases left between them. From germline, CDR1 is MGHRA and CDR2 YSYEKL. This CDR3 is built from 16 residues. DNA for the CDR3: TGCGCCAGCAGCCAAGGAGGGCAGGGGTTGCCCGGGGAGCTGTTTTTT. Amino acid sequence: CASSQGGQGLPGELFF.

V gene TRBV19 combines with J gene TRBJ2-2, with D tentatively TRBD1 (5 bases). Germline V lookup: CDR1 LNHDA, CDR2 SQIVND (reference sequence). Trimming shortened V by 7 bases and J by 5 bases, and 17 bases separated the two germline ends. CDR3 size: 15 residues. CDR3 loop: CASNIQALGTGELFF. The CDR3 DNA is TGTGCCAGTAACATACAGGCGCTCGGGACCGGGGAGCTGTTTTTT.

The CDR3 loop is CASSISAGGNLGYTF. The CDR3 coding sequence is TGTGCCAGTAGTATCTCTGCGGGCGGGAATTTAGGCTACACCTTC. The chain recombines TRBV19 with TRBJ1-2; D remains ambiguous. The length of the CDR3 is 15 residues. Germline CDR1 is LNHDA and CDR2 is SQIVND (reference sequence). V dropped 3 bases and J dropped 8 bases, with 19 bases sitting between them.

The chain recombines TRBV5-5 with TRBJ1-5, with D possibly being TRBD1 (6 bases). Germline V lookup: CDR1 SGHKS, CDR2 YYEKEE (reference sequence). V was clipped by 1 base and J by 1 base, with 6 bases between them. The CDR3 totals 14 residues. The CDR3 DNA sequence: TGTGCCAGCAGCTTGAGGGGGAGCAATCAGCCCCAGCATTTT. Its translation is CASSLRGSNQPQHF.

The chain is built from TRBV5-1 and TRBJ2-1; possibly TRBD2 for D (5 bases). The V and J ends lost 0 bases and 0 bases respectively, with 10 bases between them. This CDR3 spans 16 amino acids. Germline V CDR1 and CDR2: SGHRS, YFSETQ. The CDR3 DNA is TGCGCCAGCAGCTTGGACGAGGGATCCTCCTACAATGAGCAGTTCTTC. Translating gives CASSLDEGSSYNEQFF.

This chain joins TRBV7-2 and TRBJ2-3; 9 bases align to TRBD2. With V trimmed by 5 bases and J by 5 bases, 11 bases remained unmatched. Germline CDR1 reads SGHTA; CDR2 reads FQGNSA. This CDR3 has 16 amino acids. CDR3 in amino acids: CASSPVAGGPQDTQYF. In DNA form, the CDR3 reads TGTGCCAGCAGCCCCGTCGCGGGAGGGCCGCAAGATACGCAGTATTTT.

The J gene is TRBJ2-1, the V gene TRBV30, with 12 positions matching TRBD2. V lost 1 base to trimming and J lost 9 bases; unmatched junction nucleotides: 7. The germline V gene encodes CDR1 GTSNPN and CDR2 SVGIG (reference sequence). The CDR3 runs 15 residues. This CDR3 reads CAWSGLAGVGSEQFF. CDR3 nucleotide sequence: TGTGCCTGGAGTGGACTAGCGGGAGTGGGGAGTGAGCAGTTCTTC.